Reported below is one T cell receptor (beta chain). Its antigen remains unknown. The CDR3 has 16 residues. This entry is derived from a study of monozygotic twins with inflammatory bowel disease. Findings and caveats of the study: Especially where disease activity was present, IBD patients had fewer clonotypes in common with others than healthy twins did. The data did not back a single strong IBD-associated clonotype or signal. It was in IBD patients that TCRbeta diversity (inverse Simpson) was lower than in healthy co-twins.

Template-switch reactions added UMIs with a 6-nucleotide sample barcode. TCRdb re-analyzed the 5' RACE reads; it lists each CDR3 protein once, without DNA. Recorded for this sample: more than 350,000 distinct CDR3 sequences. The receptor comes from a human donor with ulcerative colitis or Crohn's disease, or a healthy co-twin of an affected twin (not recorded which). The chain links TRBV12-3 or TRBV12-4 to TRBJ2-2; there is no DNA to check the TCRdb D call of TRBD1. The sample consisted of blood. The CDR3: CASSSTDRANTGELFF.